Shown below are 15 T cell receptor beta chains from a single sample sequenced in a study of spatial heterogeneity in lung cancer (dated by TCRdb to between 2018 and 2021). The library was obtained by 5' RACE. Sequencer: NextSeq 500. TCRdb itself trimmed the public reads at Q25 with fastp, ran MiXCR and retained productive beta chains. Each entry merges the rows of one CDR3 protein and shows their most common DNA and genes. The sample table holds under 50,000 distinct CDR3 sequences, of which 5.2% were seen once. Roughly 27% of the sample is in the top ten clones. The time point label of this sample denotes: sample taken at primary tumor resection. Without any cell sorting, TCR sequencing was performed on whole RNA extracted either from tumor and nontumor lung tissue or from cryopreserved PBMC samples. The sequencing here drew on PBMCs, taken at surgery. These receptors all stem from a female donor with early-stage non-small cell lung cancer.

By sample fraction, this clonotype is medium-sized. J is TRBJ2-7 and V is TRBV7-3, with TRBD1 matching 10 bases. Germline V gene sequence: CDR1 SGHTA, CDR2 FQGTGA. The trim removed 6 bases at V and 5 bases at J, leaving 4 bases unmatched. The CDR3 sequence is 13 residues long. CDR3 nucleotide sequence: TGTGCCAGCAGTACGGGACAGGGGAACGAGCAGTACTTC. Amino acid sequence: CASSTGQGNEQYF. Together with reference TRBV7-3 and TRBJ2-7, the CDR3 gives the full variable domain: GAGVSQTPSNKVTEKGKYVELRCDPISGHTALYWYRQSLGQGPEFLIYFQGTGAADDSGLPNDRFFAVRPEGSVSTLKIQRTERGDSAVYLCASSTGQGNEQYFGPGTRLTVT.

The gene calls are TRBV5-4 and TRBJ2-2; D may be TRBD1 or TRBD2 (5 bases each). The CDR3 consists of 14 residues. The ends were cut back, 4 bases at V and 5 bases at J, with 12 bases in the middle. CDR1 is SGHNT, CDR2 YYREEE, per germline (reference sequence). CDR3 residues: CASSLPGTTGELFF. As DNA, the CDR3 is TGTGCCAGCAGCCTCCCCGGGACGACCGGGGAGCTGTTTTTT.

This clonotype was seen ten or more times. This rearrangement joins TRBV7-8 to TRBJ1-1, with 8 bases identical to TRBD1. The CDR3 totals 17 residues. V lost 5 bases and J lost 6; bases outside the gene matches: 17. Per the germline V gene, CDR1 is SGHVS and CDR2 is FQNEAQ. CDR3 sequence (DNA): TGTGCCAGCAGCCCGCATGGAAGAGTACAGGGGGGCTCTGAAGCTTTCTTT. It encodes CASSPHGRVQGGSEAFF. The whole variable domain, filled in from reference TRBV7-8 and TRBJ1-1, reads GAGVSQSPRYKVAKRGQDVALRCDPISGHVSLFWYQQALGQGPEFLTYFQNEAQLDKSGLPSDRFFAERPEGSVSTLKIQRTQQEDSAVYLCASSPHGRVQGGSEAFFGQGTRLTVV.

In its sample, this clonotype was seen many times. This chain connects TRBV4-2 to TRBJ2-3; 9 nucleotides line up with TRBD2. Per the germline V gene, CDR1 is LGHNA and CDR2 is YNFKEQ. V lost 4 bases, J lost 0 bases, and 2 bases stayed unmatched. The CDR3 contains 15 residues. The CDR3: CASSRLAVSTDTQYF. In nucleotides, the CDR3 is TGTGCCAGCAGCCGACTAGCGGTTAGCACAGATACGCAGTATTTT.

This clonotype was counted at least ten times. V usage is TRBV28 and J usage is TRBJ2-5; 7 positions match TRBD2. Germline CDR1 reads MDHEN; CDR2 reads SYDVKM. V lost 8 bases, J lost 2 bases, and 8 bases stayed unmatched. CDR3 length equals 14 residues. The CDR3 loop is CASELGGGQETQYF. In DNA form, the CDR3 reads TGTGCCAGCGAGCTGGGGGGGGGACAAGAGACCCAGTACTTC.

This clonotype was observed at least ten times. The genes are TRBV5-1 and TRBJ1-1; 7 bases fit TRBD1. The J segment lost 0 bases and the V segment lost 1 base, leaving 6 bases of the junction unmatched. CDR1 is SGHRS and CDR2 is YFSETQ in the germline V gene. The CDR3 covers 16 residues. CDR3 in DNA: TGCGCCAGCAGCTTGACGGGGACAGCGGTGAACACTGAAGCTTTCTTT. Translation gives CASSLTGTAVNTEAFF.

Ten or more counts support this clonotype. The rearrangement links TRBV18 to TRBJ2-5, with D maybe TRBD2 (6 bases). This CDR3 is 14 amino acids long. Germline V gene lookup returns CDR1 KGHSH and CDR2 LQKENI. The V end was cut by 3 bases, the J end by 1 base, with 9 bases between. CDR3 protein: CASSPGLTQETQYF. DNA for the CDR3: TGTGCCAGCTCACCGGGACTCACCCAAGAGACCCAGTACTTC.

This clonotype was observed at least ten times. V is TRBV11-2 and J is TRBJ1-1, with D possibly matching TRBD1 (6 bases). The CDR3 length is 16 residues. Germline CDR1 is SGHAT and CDR2 is FQNNGV. The ends were cut back, 6 bases at V and 1 base at J, with 18 bases in the middle. CDR3 loop: CASRSLRGPGNTEAFF. As DNA, the CDR3 is TGTGCCAGCAGATCACTCAGGGGCCCGGGGAACACTGAAGCTTTCTTT.

This clonotype showed up many times. The chain carries TRBV19 and TRBJ2-5, with 12 bases aligning to TRBD1. Germline V gene sequence: CDR1 LNHDA, CDR2 SQIVND (reference sequence). V lost 6 bases, J lost 4 bases, and 12 bases stayed unmatched. The CDR3 contains 17 residues. DNA for the CDR3: TGTGCCAGTAGCTCCGGGACAGGGGGCATAGGGTCAGAGACCCAGTACTTC. This gives the protein CASSSGTGGIGSETQYF.

Ten or more counts support this clonotype. The chain has TRBV6-5 and TRBJ1-5; 7 bases are a match to TRBD1. Per germline, CDR1 MNHEY and CDR2 SVGAGI. CDR3 length: 13 residues. V was pared by 2 bases and J by 9 bases, with 4 bases of the junction left unmatched. The CDR3 sequence: CASSYGQGVPQHF. CDR3 sequence (DNA): TGTGCCAGCAGTTACGGCCAGGGGGTGCCCCAGCATTTT.

On this clonotype itself: This could be a read error, since a much larger clone is one nucleotide away. This chain connects TRBV28 to TRBJ1-6, with D maybe TRBD1 (5 bases). Germline V CDR1 and CDR2: MDHEN, SYDVKM. V gave up 6 bases and J gave up 12 bases, with 18 bases separating them. The CDR3 spans 14 residues. For the CDR3, the DNA is TGTGCCAGCAGCCTGGCCAGGGCTGGCTTACCCCTCCACTTT. Its translation is CASSLARAGLPLHF.

Many counts were recorded for this clonotype. This chain uses TRBV15 with TRBJ2-7, with no clear D. Trimming shortened V by 0 bases and J by 3 bases, and 6 bases separated the two germline ends. Germline V gives CDR1 LNHNV, CDR2 YYDKDF (reference sequence). The CDR3 consists of 13 residues. The CDR3 nucleotides are TGTGCCACCAGCAGAGACCCAATCTACGAGCAGTACTTC. Translated, it gives CATSRDPIYEQYF.

This clonotype is labeled as medium-sized. The V gene is TRBV20-1, the J gene TRBJ1-4; the D is unclear. CDR1 is DFQATT and CDR2 is SNEGSKA in the germline V gene (reference sequence). This CDR3 has 12 amino acids. CDR3 amino acids: CGQGSTNEKLFF. The CDR3 DNA is TGCGGCCAAGGGTCAACTAATGAAAAACTGTTTTTT.

This clonotype showed up many times. The chain combines TRBV28 with TRBJ2-3; the D gene is possibly TRBD2 (6 bases). Germline CDR1 reads MDHEN; CDR2 reads SYDVKM. CDR3 size: 15 residues. V lost 6 bases to trimming and J lost 2 bases, with 15 bases between them. CDR3 region: CASSNRDWYTDTQYF. The CDR3 nucleotides read TGTGCCAGCAGCAACCGGGACTGGTACACAGATACGCAGTATTTT.

This clonotype was seen at least ten times. CDR3: CSAPSGTSGYTF. CDR3 bases: TGCAGTGCCCCGTCCGGGACGTCTGGCTACACCTTC. The chain recombines TRBV20-1 with TRBJ1-2; D is perhaps TRBD1 (5 bases). Germline CDR1 is DFQATT and CDR2 is SNEGSKA (reference sequence). V lost 6 bases and J lost 7, with 15 bases in between. This CDR3 is 12 amino acids long.